Listed below are T cell receptor beta chains from one sample, sequenced in a study of T cell repertoires in cytomegalovirus infection. Antigen specificity for these receptors is unknown. MiXCR, run by TCRdb on the reads, gives a single entry per CDR3 protein. The table has some 940,000 distinct CDR3 sequences, approximately 32% seen once. The sample consisted of cultured CD8+ T cells from PBMCs, taken from culture after CMV antigen stimulation. The source is a human donor in good health (CMV status not recorded). Some clones in this sample may be carry-over from other donors' samples. Both conserved end residues are part of each CDR3. Fields, in order: clone size, D gene, V gene, J gene, CDR3 DNA, CDR3 protein. A D gene is named only where the DNA matches it firmly. Some rows mark clone size as missing; the rest say once, few, many or name a class of expanded clone.

>many|-|TRBV6-1|TRBJ2-3
TGTGCCAGCAGACCACTACCGAGAGATACGCAGTATTTT
CASRPLPRDTQYF
>many|-|TRBV6-1|TRBJ1-5
TGTGCCAGCAGTGAAGGCGGGTTAGGGAGCAATCAGCCCCAGCATTTT
CASSEGGLGSNQPQHF
>many|-|TRBV6-1|TRBJ1-3
TGTGCCAGCTGGCGGGGCGGAGGAAACACCATATATTTT
CASWRGGGNTIYF
>-|-|TRBV2|TRBJ1-1
TGTGCCAGCATTACCATTGAAGCTTTCTTT
CASITIEAFF
>few|TRBD2|TRBV10-3|TRBJ2-2
TGTGCCATCAGAGGGGATAGCGGGGTGGCCGGGGAGCTGTTTTTT
CAIRGDSGVAGELFF
>few|TRBD2|TRBV19|TRBJ2-5
TGTGCCAGTAGTATTGAACTAGCGGAAGAGACCCAGTACTTC
CASSIELAEETQYF
>many|-|TRBV12-3/TRBV12-4|TRBJ1-2
TGTGCCAGCAGTTTAGATCCGGTCTTAATTGCTGGCTACACCTTC
CASSLDPVLIAGYTF
>many|-|TRBV7-6|TRBJ2-1
TGTGCCAGCAGCCCTACCTTAACACATGAGCAGTTCTTC
CASSPTLTHEQFF
>many|-|TRBV7-2|TRBJ2-5
TGTGCCAGCAGTCCCCACGGGGTGACTGGAGAGACCCAGTACTTC
CASSPHGVTGETQYF
>-|TRBD1|TRBV5-1|TRBJ1-2
TGCGCCAGCAGCCTGTCACCAGGGGGCTCGGACTATGGCTACACCTTC
CASSLSPGGSDYGYTF
>few|-|TRBV7-9|TRBJ1-5
TGTGCCAGCAGAGCAGGGTCAGGTGGCAATCAGCCCCAGCATTTT
CASRAGSGGNQPQHF
>-|TRBD2|TRBV12-5|TRBJ2-1
TGTGCTAGTGGTTTGCCGACCCAGGGTAGCGGGGGATACAATGAGCAGTTCTTC
CASGLPTQGSGGYNEQFF
>-|-|TRBV4-2|TRBJ1-2
TGTGCCAGCAGCCTCCAGGTCCAGGTGATATCTAACTATGGCTACACCTTC
CASSLQVQVISNYGYTF
>-|TRBD1|TRBV6-6|TRBJ2-1
TGTGCCGGCCGACAGGGAGCCAATGAGCAGTTCTTC
CAGRQGANEQFF
>-|-|TRBV19|TRBJ2-1
TGTGCCAGTAGTACCCCAACTTACTTCTACAATGAGCAGTTCTTC
CASSTPTYFYNEQFF
>-|-|TRBV6-2/TRBV6-3|TRBJ2-1
TGTGCCAGCACACGCTCCGAACAGGGAAACAATGAGCAGTTCTTC
CASTRSEQGNNEQFF
>-|TRBD1|TRBV27|TRBJ1-2
TGTGCCAGCAGTCCCTTCGGCAGGGGGCCCGATGGCTACACCTTC
CASSPFGRGPDGYTF
>-|-|TRBV2|TRBJ1-1
TGTGCCACCCCAGGGACGGTGAACACTGAAGCTTTCTTT
CATPGTVNTEAFF
>-|-|TRBV6-4|TRBJ2-1
TGTGCCAGCAGTGACTCGGGGGGCTCCTACGATGAGCAGTTCTTC
CASSDSGGSYDEQFF
>few|TRBD1|TRBV25-1|TRBJ1-6
TGTGCCAGCAGGGGACAGGGATCCTATAATTCACCCCTCCACTTT
CASRGQGSYNSPLHF
>-|-|TRBV20-1|TRBJ2-1
TGCAGTGCTAGCGGGGATGAGCAGTTCTTC
CSASGDEQFF
>-|TRBD1|TRBV6-6|TRBJ2-4
TGTGCCAGTCTACGGGACAGGGTGATGGAAGCCAAAAACATTCAGTACTTC
CASLRDRVMEAKNIQYF
>few|TRBD2|TRBV6-5|TRBJ2-3
TGTGCCAGCAGTTTACTAGCGGGCCCGAGGGGGGATACGCAGTATTTT
CASSLLAGPRGDTQYF
>-|TRBD1|TRBV5-6|TRBJ1-2
TGTGCCAGCAGCTTCCCGACAGGGGGAAATGGCTACACCTTC
CASSFPTGGNGYTF
>few|-|TRBV5-6|TRBJ2-7
TGTGCCAGCCAGGTTCGGCCGGCGGCAGCGAGATACGAGCAGTACTTC
CASQVRPAAARYEQYF